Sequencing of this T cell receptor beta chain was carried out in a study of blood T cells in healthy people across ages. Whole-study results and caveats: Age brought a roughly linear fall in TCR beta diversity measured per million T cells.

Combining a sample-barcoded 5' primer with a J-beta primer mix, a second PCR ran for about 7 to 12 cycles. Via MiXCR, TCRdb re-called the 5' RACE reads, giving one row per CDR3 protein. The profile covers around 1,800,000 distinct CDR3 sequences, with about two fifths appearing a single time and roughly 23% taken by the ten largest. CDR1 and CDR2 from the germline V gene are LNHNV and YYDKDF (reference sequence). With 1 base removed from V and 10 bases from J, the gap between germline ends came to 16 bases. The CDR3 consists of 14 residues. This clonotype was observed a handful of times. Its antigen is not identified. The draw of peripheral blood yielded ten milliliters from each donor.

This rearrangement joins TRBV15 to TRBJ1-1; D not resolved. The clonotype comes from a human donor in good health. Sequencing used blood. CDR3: CATSRVGGHLGAFF. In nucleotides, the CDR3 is TGTGCCACCAGCAGAGTGGGAGGCCACCTAGGAGCTTTCTTT. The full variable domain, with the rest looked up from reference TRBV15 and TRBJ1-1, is DAMVIQNPRYQVTQFGKPVTLSCSQTLNHNVMYWYQQKSSQAPKLLFHYYDKDFNNEADTPDNFQSRRPNTSFCFLDIRSPGLGDTAMYLCATSRVGGHLGAFFGQGTRLTVV.